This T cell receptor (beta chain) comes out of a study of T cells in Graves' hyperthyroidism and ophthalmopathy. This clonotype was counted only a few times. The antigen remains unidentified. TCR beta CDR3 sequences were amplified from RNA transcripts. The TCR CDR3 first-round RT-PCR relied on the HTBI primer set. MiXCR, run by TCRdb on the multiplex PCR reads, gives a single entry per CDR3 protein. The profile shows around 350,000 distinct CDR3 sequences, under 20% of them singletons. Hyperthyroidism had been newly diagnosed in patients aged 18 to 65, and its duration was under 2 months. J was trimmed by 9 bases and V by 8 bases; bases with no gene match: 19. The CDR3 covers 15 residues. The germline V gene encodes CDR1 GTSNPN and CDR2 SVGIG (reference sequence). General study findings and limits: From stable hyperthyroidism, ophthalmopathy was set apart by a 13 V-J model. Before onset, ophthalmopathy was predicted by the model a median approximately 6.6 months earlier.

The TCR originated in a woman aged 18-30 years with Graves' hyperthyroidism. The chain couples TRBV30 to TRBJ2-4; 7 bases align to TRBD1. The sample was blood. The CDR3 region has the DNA TGTGCCGGAACGGTCTCCGGGACAGCTCTTGGCATTCAGTACTTC. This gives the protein CAGTVSGTALGIQYF.